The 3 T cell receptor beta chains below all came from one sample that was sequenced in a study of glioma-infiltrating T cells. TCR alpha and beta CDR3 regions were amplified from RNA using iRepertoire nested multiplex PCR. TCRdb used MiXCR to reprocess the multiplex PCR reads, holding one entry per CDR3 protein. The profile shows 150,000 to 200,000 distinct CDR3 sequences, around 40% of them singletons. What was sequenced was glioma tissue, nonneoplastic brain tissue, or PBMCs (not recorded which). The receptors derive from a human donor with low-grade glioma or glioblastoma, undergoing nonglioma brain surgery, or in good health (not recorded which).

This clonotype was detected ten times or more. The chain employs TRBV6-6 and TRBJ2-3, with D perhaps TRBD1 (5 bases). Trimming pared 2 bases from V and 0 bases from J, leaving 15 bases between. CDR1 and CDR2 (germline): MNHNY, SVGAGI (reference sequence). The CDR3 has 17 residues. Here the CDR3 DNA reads TGTGCCAGCAGTTACAGGTCGCAGGGCCTTAGCACAGATACGCAGTATTTT. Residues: CASSYRSQGLSTDTQYF.

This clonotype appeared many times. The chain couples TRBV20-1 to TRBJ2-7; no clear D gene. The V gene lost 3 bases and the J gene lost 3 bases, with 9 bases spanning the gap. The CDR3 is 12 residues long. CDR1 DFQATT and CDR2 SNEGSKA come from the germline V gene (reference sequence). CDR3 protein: CSASVLNYEQYF. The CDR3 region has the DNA TGCAGTGCTAGTGTACTGAACTACGAGCAGTACTTC.

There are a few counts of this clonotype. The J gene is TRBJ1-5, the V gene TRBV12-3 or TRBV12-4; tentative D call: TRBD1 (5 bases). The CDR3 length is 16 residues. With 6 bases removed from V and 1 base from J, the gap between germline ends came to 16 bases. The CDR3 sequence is CASSADTGRSNQPQHF. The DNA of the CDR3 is TGTGCCAGCAGCGCCGACACAGGACGGAGCAATCAGCCCCAGCATTTT.